One sample yielded the 12 T cell receptor beta chains listed below, sequenced in a study of resident and recirculating memory T cells in vitiligo. The assay was immunoSEQ multiplex PCR, and TCRdb's table has in-frame clones only and misses some. Found here are about 42,000 clones, 80% to 95% of them singletons; the top ten hold over 3.5%. Material for sequencing was blood. These receptors originate from a male donor with vitiligo.

The genes are TRBV15 and TRBJ1-1; no firm D call. Germline assignment: CDR1 LNHNV and CDR2 YYDKDF (reference sequence). The CDR3 extends over 15 amino acids. V was pared by 2 bases and J by 0 bases, with 10 bases between. DNA of the CDR3: TGTGCCACCAGCAGAAATAAACAGCTGAACACTGAAGCTTTCTTT. This sequence encodes CATSRNKQLNTEAFF.

This clone was recorded only once. The chain carries TRBV10-3 and TRBJ2-3; the match to TRBD1 covers 9 bases. The J segment lost 3 bases and the V segment lost 10 bases, leaving 5 bases of the junction unmatched. The CDR3 has 13 amino acids. Per the germline V gene, CDR1 is ENHRY and CDR2 is SYGVKD. The CDR3 is CATAQGATDTQYF. Written as DNA, the CDR3 is TGTGCCACGGCACAGGGGGCTACAGATACGCAGTATTTT.

The rearrangement joins TRBV18 to TRBJ2-3; a possible D gene is TRBD2 (5 bases). The germline gives CDR1 KGHSH, CDR2 LQKENI. Trimming shortened V by 5 bases and J by 2 bases, and 8 bases separated the two germline ends. The CDR3 is made up of 13 amino acids. CDR3 sequence reads: CASSTGDTDTQYF. For the CDR3, the DNA is TGTGCCAGCTCAACCGGGGACACAGATACGCAGTATTTT.

V is TRBV5-1 and J is TRBJ2-3; 9 nucleotides line up with TRBD1. Germline V gene data show CDR1 as SGHRS and CDR2 as YFSETQ. V trimming: 4 bases; J trimming: 2 bases; junction bases outside the gene matches: 5. The CDR3 totals 15 residues. The CDR3 bases are TGCGCCAGCAGCGAAGGACAGGGGCCCACAGATACGCAGTATTTT. Its translation is CASSEGQGPTDTQYF.

V usage is TRBV4-3 and J usage is TRBJ1-2, with D hard to call. Germline-derived CDR1 and CDR2 are LGHNA and YSLEER. Trimming removed 0 bases at V and 3 bases at J, with 29 bases between. The length of the CDR3 is 21 residues. The CDR3 is CASSQDERTADYYGYYYGYTF. CDR3 bases: TGCGCCAGCAGCCAAGATGAGCGGACCGCAGACTACTATGGCTACTACTATGGCTACACCTTC.

V is TRBV7-9 and J is TRBJ2-7, with 9 bases identical to TRBD1. Germline-derived CDR1 and CDR2 are SEHNR and FQNEAQ (reference sequence). After removal of 4 bases from V and 5 bases from J, the junction contained 6 bases not matched to a gene. CDR3 size: 14 residues. The DNA of the CDR3 is TGTGCCAGCAGCTCCCTGGGACAGGGTGACGAGCAGTACTTC. Amino acid sequence: CASSSLGQGDEQYF. The full variable domain, with the rest looked up from reference TRBV7-9 and TRBJ2-7, is DTGVSQNPRHKITKRGQNVTFRCDPISEHNRLYWYRQTLGQGPEFLTYFQNEAQLEKSRLLSDRFSAERPKGSFSTLEIQRTEQGDSAMYLCASSSLGQGDEQYFGPGTRLTVT.

The V and J genes are TRBV16 and TRBJ2-1; 8 nucleotides match TRBD2. Per the germline V gene, CDR1 is KGHSY and CDR2 is FQNENV. Losses at the gene ends were 4 bases for V and 7 bases for J; bases not matched to a gene: 6. The CDR3 runs 14 residues. CDR3 protein: CASSRGGGMNEQFF. DNA for the CDR3: TGTGCCAGCAGCCGGGGCGGGGGGATGAATGAGCAGTTCTTC.

The V gene is TRBV6-6, the J gene TRBJ1-2, with a possible D match to TRBD1 (6 bases). This CDR3 has 15 residues. Germline V gene sequence: CDR1 MNHNY, CDR2 SVGAGI (reference sequence). V lost 7 bases to trimming and J lost 5 bases, with 20 bases between them. The CDR3 loop is CASTFLQGTTYGYTF. In DNA form, the CDR3 reads TGTGCCAGCACCTTCCTCCAGGGGACGACTTATGGCTACACCTTC.

V gene TRBV7-9 combines with J gene TRBJ1-2, with TRBD1 matching over 7 bases. The V gene's germline CDR1 is SEHNR and CDR2 FQNEAQ (reference sequence). There are 14 residues in the CDR3. V gave up 6 bases and J gave up 3 bases; unmatched junction bases: 7. The CDR3, as DNA: TGTGCCAGCAGATCCTCCGGGACAGACTATGGCTACACCTTC. Translation gives CASRSSGTDYGYTF.

The chain couples TRBV9 to TRBJ2-7; D might be TRBD1 (5 bases). Trimming left V 2 bases short and J 4 bases short, with 10 bases between. The germline V gene has CDR1 SGDLS and CDR2 YYNGEE. The length of the CDR3 is 13 residues. CDR3 nucleotides: TGTGCCAGCAGCGTGGGCGACAGATACGAGCAGTACTTC. Its translation: CASSVGDRYEQYF.

The rearrangement links TRBV2 to TRBJ2-5; 8 bases match TRBD2. Unmatched junction bases numbered 7, after V lost 7 bases and J lost 0 bases. This CDR3 has 15 residues. Germline V gene sequence: CDR1 SNHLY, CDR2 FYNNEI. The CDR3 here is CASTRERGHQETQYF. Here the CDR3 DNA reads TGTGCCAGCACCCGGGAGCGGGGGCACCAAGAGACCCAGTACTTC.

The J gene is TRBJ2-7, the V gene TRBV7-2, with 7 nucleotides matching TRBD1. J gave up 3 bases and V 5 bases, and 10 bases lay outside the gene matches. The V gene's germline CDR1 is SGHTA and CDR2 FQGNSA. The CDR3 totals 15 residues. CDR3: CASSLDRARSYEQYF. CDR3 DNA: TGTGCCAGCAGCCTCGACAGGGCGAGAAGCTACGAGCAGTACTTC. Full variable domain (missing parts from reference TRBV7-2 and TRBJ2-7): GAGVSQSPSNKVTEKGKDVELRCDPISGHTALYWYRQSLGQGLEFLIYFQGNSAPDKSGLPSDRFSAERTGGSVSTLTIQRTQQEDSAVYLCASSLDRARSYEQYFGPGTRLTVT.